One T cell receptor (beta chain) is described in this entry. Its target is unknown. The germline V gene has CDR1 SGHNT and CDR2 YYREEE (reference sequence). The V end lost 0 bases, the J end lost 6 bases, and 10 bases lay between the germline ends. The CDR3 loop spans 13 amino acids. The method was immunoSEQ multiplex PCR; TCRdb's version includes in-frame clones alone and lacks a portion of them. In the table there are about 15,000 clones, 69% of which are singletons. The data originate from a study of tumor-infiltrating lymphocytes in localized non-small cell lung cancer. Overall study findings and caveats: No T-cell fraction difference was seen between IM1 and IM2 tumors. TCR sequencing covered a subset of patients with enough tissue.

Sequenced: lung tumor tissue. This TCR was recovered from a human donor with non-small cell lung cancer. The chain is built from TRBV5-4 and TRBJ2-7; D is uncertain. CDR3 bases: TGTGCCAGCAGCTTGGTCCCGGCTGGCGAGCAGTACTTC. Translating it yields CASSLVPAGEQYF. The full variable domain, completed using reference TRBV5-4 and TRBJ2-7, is ETGVTQSPTHLIKTRGQQVTLRCSSQSGHNTVSWYQQALGQGPQFIFQYYREEENGRGNFPPRFSGLQFPNYSSELNVNALELDDSALYLCASSLVPAGEQYFGPGTRLTVT.